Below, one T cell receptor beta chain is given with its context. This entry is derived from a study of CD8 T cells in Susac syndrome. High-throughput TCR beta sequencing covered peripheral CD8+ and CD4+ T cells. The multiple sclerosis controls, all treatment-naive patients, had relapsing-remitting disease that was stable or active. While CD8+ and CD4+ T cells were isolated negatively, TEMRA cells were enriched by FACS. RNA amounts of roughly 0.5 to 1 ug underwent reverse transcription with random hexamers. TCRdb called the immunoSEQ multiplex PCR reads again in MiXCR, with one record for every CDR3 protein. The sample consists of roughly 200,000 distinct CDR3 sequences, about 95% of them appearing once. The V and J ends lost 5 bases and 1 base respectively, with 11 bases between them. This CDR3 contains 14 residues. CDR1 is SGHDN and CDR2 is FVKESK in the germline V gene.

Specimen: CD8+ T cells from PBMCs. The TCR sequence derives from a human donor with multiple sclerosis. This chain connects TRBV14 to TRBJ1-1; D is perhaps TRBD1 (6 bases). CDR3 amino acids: CASSSPDRNTEAFF. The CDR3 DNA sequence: TGTGCCAGCAGCTCACCGGACAGGAACACTGAAGCTTTCTTT.